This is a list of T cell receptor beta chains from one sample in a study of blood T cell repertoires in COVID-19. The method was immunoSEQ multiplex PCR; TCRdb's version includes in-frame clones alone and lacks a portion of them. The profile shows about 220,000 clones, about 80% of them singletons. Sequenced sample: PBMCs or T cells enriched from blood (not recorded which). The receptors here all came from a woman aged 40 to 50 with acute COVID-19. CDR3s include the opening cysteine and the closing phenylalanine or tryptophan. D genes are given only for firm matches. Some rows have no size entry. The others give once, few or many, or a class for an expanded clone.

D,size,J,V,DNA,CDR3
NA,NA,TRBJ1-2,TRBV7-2,TGTGCCAGCAGCTTAAAGGCTAGGGGCTACACCTTC,CASSLKARGYTF
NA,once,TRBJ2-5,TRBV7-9,TGTGCCAGCAGCTTAATGGCCAGCGAGGAGACCCAGTACTTC,CASSLMASEETQYF
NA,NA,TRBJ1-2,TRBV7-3,TGTGCCAGCAGCCCAGGGGTTTCAAACTATGGCTACACCTTC,CASSPGVSNYGYTF
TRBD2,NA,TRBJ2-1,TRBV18,TGTGCCAGCTCACCGGGACTAGCGGGAGGAGGATACAATGAGCAGTTCTTC,CASSPGLAGGGYNEQFF
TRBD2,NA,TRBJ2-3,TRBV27,TGTGCCAGCAGAAGAATAGCCGGGACTAGCGGCACAGATACGCAGTATTTT,CASRRIAGTSGTDTQYF
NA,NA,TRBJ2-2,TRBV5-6,TGTGCCAGCAGCTTGGGTAACGGGGAGCTGTTTTTT,CASSLGNGELFF
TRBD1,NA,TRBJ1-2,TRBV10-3,TGTGCCTCGATGACCGGACAGGGGCATGGCTACACCTTC,CASMTGQGHGYTF
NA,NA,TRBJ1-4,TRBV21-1,TGTGCCAGCAGGGTGAGGAGGATTGTTCCCTCAGAGGAAAAACTGTTTTTT,CASRVRRIVPSEEKLFF
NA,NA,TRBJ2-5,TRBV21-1,TGTGCCAGCAGCACCGGGGGGCCCCAAGAGACCCAGTACTTC,CASSTGGPQETQYF
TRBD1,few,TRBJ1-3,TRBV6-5,TGTGCCAGCAGACAAACAGGGGGTGGAAACACCATATATTTT,CASRQTGGGNTIYF
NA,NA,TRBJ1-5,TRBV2,TGTGCCAGCAGCAACTCCGGGGGGCAGGGTCAGCCCCAGCATTTT,CASSNSGGQGQPQHF
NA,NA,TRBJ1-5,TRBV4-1,TGCGCCAGCAGCCAAGCAGTCAATCAGCCCCAGCATTTT,CASSQAVNQPQHF
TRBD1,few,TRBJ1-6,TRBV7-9,TGTGCCAGCAGCGGCGGGACAGCTCATTCACCCCTCCACTTT,CASSGGTAHSPLHF
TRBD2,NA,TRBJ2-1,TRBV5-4,TGTGCCAGCAGCTTGGGCGGGGGGGCGAATGAGCAGTTCTTC,CASSLGGGANEQFF
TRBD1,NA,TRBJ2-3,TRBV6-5,TGTGCCAGCAGCAGGGGGATCACAGATACGCAGTATTTT,CASSRGITDTQYF
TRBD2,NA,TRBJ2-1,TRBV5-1,TGCGCCAGCAGCTTGGACGCGGGAGGAACCTACAATGAGCAGTTCTTC,CASSLDAGGTYNEQFF
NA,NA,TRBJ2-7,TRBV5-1,TGCGCCAGCAGCTTGGACGGCGGGGAACTCAACGAGCAGTACTTC,CASSLDGGELNEQYF
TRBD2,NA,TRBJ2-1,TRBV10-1,TGCGCCAGCAGCGCCGGACTAGCGGCCTCCTACAATGAGCAGTTCTTC,CASSAGLAASYNEQFF
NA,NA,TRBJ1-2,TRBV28,TGTGCCAGCGGACAGCTCTATGGCTACACCTTC,CASGQLYGYTF
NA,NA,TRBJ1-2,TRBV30,TGTGCCTGGAGTGTACAAAGCAGGGGAGCCGGCTACACCTTC,CAWSVQSRGAGYTF
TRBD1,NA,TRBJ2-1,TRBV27,TGTGCCAGCAGTCCGGGGACAGGTACACGGAATGAGCAGTTCTTC,CASSPGTGTRNEQFF
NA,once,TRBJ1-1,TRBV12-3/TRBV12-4,TGTGCCAGCAGGGCGACGGGGACTGAAGCTTTCTTT,CASRATGTEAFF
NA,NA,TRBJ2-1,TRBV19,TGTGCCAGTAGTTGGGGAGAACAGTATGAGGGTGAGCAGTTCTTC,CASSWGEQYEGEQFF
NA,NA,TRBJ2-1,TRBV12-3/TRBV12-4,TGTGCCAGCAGTTCAGACTACAATGAGCAGTTCTTC,CASSSDYNEQFF
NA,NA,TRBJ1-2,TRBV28,TGTGCCAGCAGCATGGGAGAGAGCTATGGCTACACCTTC,CASSMGESYGYTF
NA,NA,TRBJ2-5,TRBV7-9,TGTGCCAGCAGCCCACTAGCTTTAGAGACCCAGTACTTC,CASSPLALETQYF
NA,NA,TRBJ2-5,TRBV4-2,TGTGCCAGCAGCCAATTGGAGCGAGAGACCCAGTACTTC,CASSQLERETQYF
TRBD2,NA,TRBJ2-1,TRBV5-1,TGCGCCAGCAGCTTGGGCCAGGCTCGGGCCGGACTAGCGTTTCTTTCCTACAATGAGCAGTTCTTC,CASSLGQARAGLAFLSYNEQFF
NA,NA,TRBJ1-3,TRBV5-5,TGTGCCAGCAGCTTGACCTTAAGGGGCTCCTCTGGAAACACCATATATTTT,CASSLTLRGSSGNTIYF
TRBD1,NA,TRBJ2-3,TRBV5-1,TGCGCCAGCAGCCCAATCCCGCAGGGGGCGAGGGATACGCAGTATTTT,CASSPIPQGARDTQYF
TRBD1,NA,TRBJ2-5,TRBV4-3,TGCGCCAGCAGGGACAGGGGGGAGACCCAGTACTTC,CASRDRGETQYF
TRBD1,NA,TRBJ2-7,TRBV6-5,TGTGCCAGCAGTTTTCAGGGGGAGAGTTTCTACGAGCAGTACTTC,CASSFQGESFYEQYF
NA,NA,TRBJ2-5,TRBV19,TGTGCCAGTAGTCCCGGTCGTACCCAGTACTTC,CASSPGRTQYF